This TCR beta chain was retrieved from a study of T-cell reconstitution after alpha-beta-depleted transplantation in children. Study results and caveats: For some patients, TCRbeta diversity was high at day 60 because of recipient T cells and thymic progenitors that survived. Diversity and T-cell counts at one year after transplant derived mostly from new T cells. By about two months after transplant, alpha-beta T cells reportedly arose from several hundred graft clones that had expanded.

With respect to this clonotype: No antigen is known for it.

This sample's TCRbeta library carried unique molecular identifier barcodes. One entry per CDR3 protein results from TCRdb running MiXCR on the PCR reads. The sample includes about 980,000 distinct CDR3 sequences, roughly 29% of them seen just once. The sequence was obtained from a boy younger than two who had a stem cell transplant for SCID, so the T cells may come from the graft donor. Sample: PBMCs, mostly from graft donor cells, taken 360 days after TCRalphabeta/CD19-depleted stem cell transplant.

CDR3 coding DNA: TGTGCCAGCAGCTTCTCCAGCCATCCCCCCGGGGAGCTGTTTTTT. It encodes CASSFSSHPPGELFF. This chain joins TRBV7-2 and TRBJ2-2; D not certain. The germline CDR1 and CDR2 sequences are SGHTA and FQGNSA. This CDR3 region has 15 residues. V shed 3 bases and J shed 6 bases, with 14 bases lying between them.